This T cell receptor (beta chain) was captured in a study of blood T cell repertoires in COVID-19. Overall study: The origin of the acute and convalescent COVID-19 samples was the United States, Italy and Spain.

Germline V gives CDR1 MNHEY, CDR2 SVGAGI. The CDR3 is made up of 15 amino acids. Unmatched junction bases numbered 3, after V lost 2 bases and J lost 1 base. TCRdb's table, derived via immunoSEQ multiplex PCR, lists solely in-frame clones and lacks some. The data contain 150,000 to 200,000 clones, about 88% of them seen just once; the ten biggest clones take up 18%. As concerns this clone: Other DNA sequences in the sample encode the same CDR3.

The rearrangement uses TRBV6-5 and TRBJ1-1, with TRBD1 matching 8 bases. The material sequenced was peripheral blood. The TCR sequence derives from a man between 60 and 75 years old with active or convalescent COVID-19. CDR3 region: CASSYGDRKNTEAFF. CDR3 sequence (DNA): TGTGCCAGCAGTTACGGGGACAGGAAGAACACTGAAGCTTTCTTT.